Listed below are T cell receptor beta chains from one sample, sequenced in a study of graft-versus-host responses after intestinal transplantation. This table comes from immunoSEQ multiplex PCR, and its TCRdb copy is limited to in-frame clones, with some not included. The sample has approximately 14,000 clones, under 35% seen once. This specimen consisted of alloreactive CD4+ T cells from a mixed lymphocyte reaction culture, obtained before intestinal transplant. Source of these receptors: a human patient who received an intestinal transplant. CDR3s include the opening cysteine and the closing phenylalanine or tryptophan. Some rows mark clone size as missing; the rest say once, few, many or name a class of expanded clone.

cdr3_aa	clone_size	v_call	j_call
CASSLGVGASGNTIYF	few	TRBV7-3	TRBJ1-3
CASSLWGRAYEQYF	once	TRBV9	TRBJ2-7
CASSLIVPGELFF	medium-sized	TRBV5-1	TRBJ2-2
CASSLEVGTRGEQYF	-	TRBV7-4	TRBJ2-5
CASSSVDQPQHF	-	TRBV7-2	TRBJ1-5
CATKLGGVYNEQFF	-	TRBV2	TRBJ2-1
CAISAGTTVHEQYF	-	TRBV10-3	TRBJ2-7
CASSTQGWPDNEQFF	-	TRBV5-1	TRBJ2-1
CASSLLRGPTEAFF	-	TRBV28	TRBJ1-1
CASSLVQPGLAGSEQFF	-	TRBV7-2	TRBJ2-1
CASSQGVGEKLFF	few	TRBV10-1	TRBJ1-4
CASSLISPGGYSPLHF	few	TRBV28	TRBJ1-6
CASSPPQGLNTEAFF	-	TRBV18	TRBJ1-1
CASRPDRGSSYEQYF	-	TRBV6-6	TRBJ2-7
CASSYSDSRLHF	-	TRBV6-5	TRBJ1-6
CASSQFLAPSYEQYF	-	TRBV11-2	-
CASRLGTGVRNSPLHF	-	TRBV5-1	TRBJ1-6
CARRPGGGAGEQYF	-	TRBV28	TRBJ2-7
CASSSPDGAANEKLFF	few	TRBV6-6	TRBJ1-4
CASSPGTSGRFGYYEQYF	-	TRBV7-9	TRBJ2-7
CATVTRVGGGGYTF	-	TRBV28	TRBJ1-2
CASGRMGEQFF	-	TRBV6-5	TRBJ2-1
CAGQRAGPDTQYF	-	TRBV7-9	TRBJ2-3
CASSLGRDLGGQYF	-	TRBV5-1	TRBJ2-5
CASSHAGVEETQYF	-	TRBV7-3	TRBJ2-5
CASSSWVEAGNTIYF	few	TRBV6-9	TRBJ1-3
CASSQDPNPEGAFF	few	TRBV4-1	TRBJ1-1
CAWSEGGDEQYF	-	TRBV30	TRBJ2-7
CARFWRQGAFGGNTIYF	few	TRBV9	TRBJ1-3
CASSLRRTGIYEQYF	-	TRBV28	-
CASRQRGGGLAGRRREQYF	-	TRBV11-2	TRBJ2-7
CASSHPLATGELFF	-	TRBV4-1	TRBJ2-2
CASSERQMNYNEQFF	-	TRBV7-2	TRBJ2-1
CASSDQGRSYNEQFF	-	TRBV28	TRBJ2-1
CASSPKDGQAYYGYTF	-	TRBV18	TRBJ1-2
CASSYSNRVSGELFF	-	TRBV6-5	TRBJ2-2
CASSRANTEAFF	-	TRBV6-5	TRBJ1-1
CAWRETALNEQFF	-	TRBV30	TRBJ2-1
CARQLDRDTEAFF	-	TRBV30	TRBJ1-1
CATSRDQGAIDEQYF	few	TRBV15	TRBJ2-7
CASSLVQSYEQYF	few	TRBV28	TRBJ2-7
CASSNLGANEKLFF	-	TRBV6-5	TRBJ1-4
CASSLGTYTGELFF	-	TRBV5-1	TRBJ2-2
CASSSNNEQFF	-	TRBV18	TRBJ2-1
CASSFPKKDRLNTEAFF	few	TRBV27	TRBJ1-1
CASSIAAGVGYEQYF	medium-sized	TRBV19	TRBJ2-7
CASSYKGNEAFF	-	TRBV6-6	TRBJ1-1
CASRDRVDEQYF	-	TRBV6-5	TRBJ2-7
CASSFQPQHF	medium-sized	TRBV28	TRBJ1-5
CASTGQGAGGYTF	few	TRBV7-2	TRBJ1-2
CASSREGRTDTQYF	medium-sized	TRBV5-1	TRBJ2-3
CATSRDWSGSSYNEQFF	few	TRBV15	TRBJ2-1
CASRNQPQHF	-	TRBV6-9	TRBJ1-5
CASSPRGREVGYGYTF	few	TRBV11-2	TRBJ1-2
CASSHQTGTGNTIYF	-	TRBV6-5	TRBJ1-3
CAWSAPGTPDIQYF	-	TRBV30	TRBJ2-7
CASSPELAGTYEQYF	medium-sized	TRBV5-4	TRBJ2-7
CASSVRAEGVGTEAFF	-	TRBV9	TRBJ1-1